A single sample gave rise to the 26 T cell receptor beta chains below, sequenced in a study of blood T cell repertoires in COVID-19. Repertoires were generated with immunoSEQ multiplex PCR, while TCRdb's copy carries only in-frame clones and drops some. The sample contains about 70,000 clones, roughly 89% of which appear only once. Input material: peripheral blood. Receptor source: a man in his 60s with acute or convalescent COVID-19.

The V call is TRBV24-1, the J call TRBJ2-1; 8 bases are a match to TRBD1. The germline gives CDR1 KGHDR, CDR2 SFDVKD. After removal of 4 bases from V and 7 bases from J, the junction contained 5 bases not matched to a gene. The CDR3 covers 14 residues. Here the CDR3 reads CATSERQGRNEQFF. Here the CDR3 DNA reads TGTGCCACCAGTGAAAGACAGGGGAGGAATGAGCAGTTCTTC.

The chain uses TRBV30 and TRBJ1-3, with D uncertain. Germline V gene lookup returns CDR1 GTSNPN and CDR2 SVGIG (reference sequence). The CDR3 is 16 residues long. V was trimmed by 0 bases and J by 2 bases, leaving 14 bases between them. The DNA of the CDR3 is TGTGCCTGGAGTGTACCTCCGTTACTGCCTGGAAACACCATATATTTT. This gives the protein CAWSVPPLLPGNTIYF.

The rearrangement uses TRBV10-3 and TRBJ2-7; D is unresolved. Germline V lookup: CDR1 ENHRY, CDR2 SYGVKD. The CDR3 extends over 15 amino acids. The ends were cut back, 4 bases at V and 5 bases at J, with 18 bases in the middle. CDR3 nucleotides: TGTGCCATCAGTGCCGGTGTTCTGGCAACTAACGAGCAGTACTTC. Translated, it gives CAISAGVLATNEQYF.

V gene TRBV6-6 combines with J gene TRBJ1-4; no definite D call. The CDR3 has 15 residues. Deletions cut 0 bases from V and 6 bases from J, with 11 bases between. The V gene's germline CDR1 is MNHNY and CDR2 SVGAGI (reference sequence). This chain's CDR3 is CASSYSWTSDEKLFF. The CDR3 DNA is TGTGCCAGCAGTTACTCCTGGACTTCGGATGAAAAACTGTTTTTT.

The chain couples TRBV18 to TRBJ1-6; D is perhaps TRBD1 (6 bases). V was shortened by 5 bases and J by 7 bases, with 15 bases between the two germline ends. CDR1 is KGHSH, CDR2 LQKENI, per germline. The CDR3 is 15 residues long. CDR3 bases: TGTGCCAGCTCATCCTCACAGGGATGGAATTCACCCCTCCACTTT. This translates into CASSSSQGWNSPLHF.

The chain joins TRBV7-2 to TRBJ1-5; D remains unclear. Germline V gene data show CDR1 as SGHTA and CDR2 as FQGNSA. This CDR3 has 15 residues. Trimming removed 1 base from V and 6 bases from J, with 13 bases in between. Here the CDR3 reads CASSLGVGGGQPQHF. The DNA for the CDR3 is TGTGCCAGCAGCTTAGGGGTCGGAGGCGGTCAGCCCCAGCATTTT.

This clone was recorded many times. The chain combines TRBV11-3 with TRBJ1-2; TRBD1 agrees at 7 bases. V dropped 5 bases and J dropped 6; count of bases not matched to a gene: 9. The CDR3 is 14 residues long. The V gene's germline CDR1 is SGHNT and CDR2 YENEEA. The CDR3 nucleotides read TGTGCCAGCAGCGACCGACAGGGTCCGAATGGCTACACCTTC. Its translation: CASSDRQGPNGYTF.

V usage is TRBV3-1 (or the pseudogene TRBV3-2) and J usage is TRBJ2-3, with 11 bases that match TRBD2. V trimming: 4 bases; J trimming: 6 bases; junction bases outside the gene matches: 9. CDR1 is LGHDT, CDR2 YNNKEL, per germline (reference sequence). The CDR3 length is 16 residues. CDR3 DNA sequence: TGTGCCAGCAGCCCCCGTAGCGGGGGGGCGGGGGATACGCAGTATTTT. It specifies CASSPRSGGAGDTQYF.

The chain links TRBV19 to TRBJ1-5; tentative D call: TRBD1 (6 bases). Trimming stripped 6 bases from V and 2 bases from J, with 14 bases between. The CDR3 sequence is 15 residues long. Looked up from germline, CDR1 is LNHDA and CDR2 is SQIVND (reference sequence). CDR3 sequence (DNA): TGTGCCAGTAGACACAGGGCCGTGGGCAATCAGCCCCAGCATTTT. Amino acids: CASRHRAVGNQPQHF.

The V gene is TRBV3-1 (or the pseudogene TRBV3-2), the J gene TRBJ1-1, with TRBD1 identical over 11 bases. The V segment lost 5 bases and the J segment 5 bases; nucleotides outside the gene matches: 16. This CDR3 region has 18 residues. Per germline, CDR1 LGHDT and CDR2 YNNKEL (reference sequence). CDR3 amino acids: CASSSHSPKDRGRTEAFF. As DNA, the CDR3 is TGTGCCAGCAGCTCTCATTCGCCCAAGGACAGGGGGCGGACTGAAGCTTTCTTT.

CDR3 region: CASFLPGQGRTEAFF. CDR3 nucleotide sequence: TGTGCCAGCTTCCTACCGGGACAGGGTAGGACTGAAGCTTTCTTT. This chain uses TRBV27 with TRBJ1-1; 9 bases match TRBD1. The V and J ends lost 8 bases and 5 bases, in that order; junction bases with no gene match: 12. Germline V gene data show CDR1 as MNHEY and CDR2 as SMNVEV (reference sequence). The CDR3 consists of 15 residues.

A single count supports this clone. The chain employs TRBV24-1 and TRBJ2-7; D is undetermined. Per germline, CDR1 KGHDR and CDR2 SFDVKD. The CDR3 sequence is 11 residues long. Between the trimmed V and J ends, which lost 4 bases and 4 bases, there was a span of 4 bases. CDR3 region: CATSDLYEQYF. As DNA, the CDR3 is TGTGCCACCAGTGACCTGTACGAGCAGTACTTC.

The chain combines TRBV6-5 with TRBJ1-5; 8 bases fit TRBD1. Trimming removed 6 bases from V and 7 bases from J; junction bases left unmatched: 5. The germline V gene has CDR1 MNHEY and CDR2 SVGAGI. This CDR3 region has 13 residues. The CDR3 protein is CASSDQGAQPQHF. The CDR3 nucleotides read TGTGCCAGCAGCGACCAGGGGGCCCAGCCCCAGCATTTT.

Concerning this clone: An end of the junction differs from the germline gene, which may be a read error. V usage is TRBV13 and J usage is TRBJ2-7; TRBD2 aligns across 10 bases. Germline lookup yields CDR1 PRHDT and CDR2 FYEKMQ (reference sequence). The CDR3 is 15 amino acids. CDR3 nucleotide sequence: TGTGCCAGCAGTTTAGCGGGGGGTATTTCCTACGAGCAGTACTTC. This translates into CASSLAGGISYEQYF.

This clone came up a few times. The chain employs TRBV13 and TRBJ2-7; 8 positions match TRBD1. Trimming at V came to 5 bases and at J to 4 bases, leaving 7 bases not matched to a gene. The germline V gene has CDR1 PRHDT and CDR2 FYEKMQ (reference sequence). This CDR3 is 14 amino acids long. This chain's CDR3 is CASSPRTGSYEQYF. The CDR3 nucleotides read TGTGCCAGCAGCCCACGGACAGGGTCGTACGAGCAGTACTTC.

The chain couples TRBV29-1 to TRBJ2-7; no definite D call. Looked up from germline, CDR1 is SQVTM and CDR2 is ANQGSEA. V was clipped by 7 bases and J by 3 bases, with 10 bases between them. The CDR3 consists of 11 residues. This chain's CDR3 is CSAATIYEQYF. CDR3 in DNA: TGCAGCGCAGCAACGATCTACGAGCAGTACTTC.

CDR3: CASSGGWYGYTF. CDR3 DNA sequence: TGTGCCAGTTCAGGGGGCTGGTATGGCTACACCTTC. This chain links TRBV2 with TRBJ1-2, with TRBD1 matching over 8 bases. Germline-derived CDR1 and CDR2 are SNHLY and FYNNEI. V lost 9 bases and J lost 5; bases outside the gene matches: 5. The CDR3 contains 12 residues. The whole variable domain, filled in from reference TRBV2 and TRBJ1-2, reads EPEVTQTPSHQVTQMGQEVILRCVPISNHLYFYWYRQILGQKVEFLVSFYNNEISEKSEIFDDQFSVERPDGSNFTLKIRSTKLEDSAMYFCASSGGWYGYTFGSGTRLTVV.

J is TRBJ2-3 and V is TRBV29-1, with unresolved D. In germline, CDR1 is SQVTM, CDR2 ANQGSEA. The V and J ends lost 4 bases and 4 bases respectively, with 6 bases between them. The length of the CDR3 is 11 residues. The CDR3 loop reads CSVGAADTQYF. The CDR3 DNA reads TGCAGCGTTGGAGCTGCAGATACGCAGTATTTT.

This clone was seen a few times. This chain joins TRBV6-4 and TRBJ1-1; TRBD1 agrees at 7 bases. The germline CDR1 and CDR2 sequences are MRHNA and SNTAGT. The CDR3 extends over 16 amino acids. Unmatched junction bases numbered 16, after V lost 6 bases and J lost 6 bases. The DNA for the CDR3 is TGTGCCAGCAGGACAGGGTGGAGGGGCAATAATGCTGAAGCTTTCTTT. Translated, it gives CASRTGWRGNNAEAFF.

The chain recombines TRBV5-1 with TRBJ2-7; D perhaps matches TRBD1 (6 bases). The CDR3 loop spans 13 amino acids. Trimming took off 4 bases at V and 3 bases at J, with 11 bases between the two ends. Per germline, CDR1 SGHRS and CDR2 YFSETQ. CDR3 sequence (DNA): TGCGCCAGCAGCCGGGACACCGGCTACGAGCAGTACTTC. This translates into CASSRDTGYEQYF. Looking up the rest from reference TRBV5-1 and TRBJ2-7 gives the full variable domain: KAGVTQTPRYLIKTRGQQVTLSCSPISGHRSVSWYQQTPGQGLQFLFEYFSETQRNKGNFPGRFSGRQFSNSRSEMNVSTLELGDSALYLCASSRDTGYEQYFGPGTRLTVT.

CDR3 nucleotides: TGCGCCAGCAGCCAAGCGCTTCCAGGACTAGCGGGGGGGCTTACGCAGTATTTT. This sequence encodes CASSQALPGLAGGLTQYF. The V and J genes are TRBV4-1 and TRBJ2-3; 15 bases are shared with TRBD2. J lost 8 bases, V lost 1 base, and 10 bases had no gene match. The V gene's germline CDR1 is MGHRA and CDR2 YSYEKL. The CDR3 contains 18 residues.

This clone was seen a handful of times. V and J are TRBV28 and TRBJ1-1; D perhaps matches TRBD1 (5 bases). CDR1 and CDR2 (germline): MDHEN, SYDVKM. The V end was cut by 7 bases, the J end by 1 base, with 13 bases between. The length of the CDR3 is 14 residues. The CDR3 nucleotides are TGTGCCAGCACCCTCGGGGGAGAGAACACTGAAGCTTTCTTT. Translating it yields CASTLGGENTEAFF. The entire variable domain, with the rest obtained from reference TRBV28 and TRBJ1-1, is as follows: DVKVTQSSRYLVKRTGEKVFLECVQDMDHENMFWYRQDPGLGLRLIYFSYDVKMKEKGDIPEGYSVSREKKERFSLILESASTNQTSMYLCASTLGGENTEAFFGQGTRLTVV.

The chain couples TRBV21-1 to TRBJ2-5; the tabulated D call, TRBD1, remains unverified against the DNA. TRBV21-1 is designated a pseudogene. This CDR3 has 16 amino acids. The DNA of the CDR3 is TGTGCCAGCAGCAAAGAGGCCAGGGGGCGGAAAGAGACCCAGTACTTC. It encodes CASSKEARGRKETQYF.

The chain combines TRBV28 with TRBJ1-2; 10 bases are a match to TRBD1. The CDR3 is 14 amino acids. V was pared by 6 bases and J by 6 bases, with 7 bases of the junction left unmatched. Germline V gene data show CDR1 as MDHEN and CDR2 as SYDVKM. The CDR3 region has the DNA TGTGCCAGCAGGACAGGGGGCATGGGGCATGGCTACACCTTC. As protein: CASRTGGMGHGYTF.

The chain uses TRBV19 and TRBJ1-3, with no clear D. The germline CDR1 and CDR2 sequences are LNHDA and SQIVND (reference sequence). The CDR3 has 13 residues. Trimming took off 4 bases at V and 2 bases at J, with 6 bases between the two ends. In DNA form, the CDR3 reads TGTGCCAGTAGTAGGCCGCCTGGAAACACCATATATTTT. Protein sequence: CASSRPPGNTIYF.

This chain joins TRBV25-1 and TRBJ1-6; TRBD1 aligns across 12 bases. The ends lost 3 bases at V and 11 bases at J; junction bases unmatched: 8. Germline CDR1 and CDR2: MGHDK and SYGVNS. The CDR3 spans 16 residues. The CDR3, as DNA: TGTGCCAGCAGTGACCCGGGACAGGGGGCGAGCCCACCCCTCCACTTT. Translation gives CASSDPGQGASPPLHF.